The 28 T cell receptor beta chains below come from one sample, sequenced in a study of control samples from healthy donors and cancer patients. The repertoire was sequenced with immunoSEQ multiplex PCR; TCRdb's copy has only in-frame clones and lacks some. This sample carries some 150,000 clones, roughly 89% of them seen once, and the ten largest clones take approximately 7.2%. Sequencing was done on a sample of blood. The source is a man younger than 30 in good health.

The CDR3: CASSGDRGLEETQYF. The CDR3 DNA reads as TGTGCCAGCAGCGGGGACAGGGGGCTCGAGGAGACCCAGTACTTC. The V call is TRBV2, the J call TRBJ2-5, with 12 positions matching TRBD1. In germline, CDR1 is SNHLY, CDR2 FYNNEI. The trim removed 6 bases at V and 5 bases at J, leaving 7 bases unmatched. The CDR3 sequence is 15 residues long.

The rearrangement links TRBV19 to TRBJ2-1; TRBD2 is a possible D gene (5 bases). Germline CDR1 is LNHDA and CDR2 is SQIVND (reference sequence). This CDR3 contains 18 residues. With 1 base removed from V and 3 bases from J, the gap between germline ends came to 19 bases. CDR3 coding DNA: TGTGCCAGTAGTATAGCTCCCCCCAGCGGACCCCTCTACAATGAGCAGTTCTTC. Its translation: CASSIAPPSGPLYNEQFF.

This rearrangement joins TRBV7-2 to TRBJ2-5, with D tentatively TRBD1 or TRBD2 (6 bases each). The CDR3 runs to 16 residues. The germline gives CDR1 SGHTA, CDR2 FQGNSA. Trimming removed 4 bases at V and 5 bases at J, with 20 bases between. The CDR3 spells CASSSRAATGAETQYF. CDR3 nucleotide sequence: TGTGCCAGCAGCTCCCGAGCAGCAACGGGGGCTGAGACCCAGTACTTC.

The chain combines TRBV4-1 with TRBJ2-2, with 7 bases fitting TRBD2. Trimming at V came to 1 base and at J to 3 bases, leaving 8 bases not matched to a gene. CDR1 and CDR2 from the germline V gene are MGHRA and YSYEKL. CDR3 length: 17 residues. The CDR3, as DNA: TGCGCCAGCAGCCAAGCTAGTAGCGGACTAGACACCGGGGAGCTGTTTTTT. This sequence encodes CASSQASSGLDTGELFF.

J is TRBJ2-7 and V is TRBV5-1; 9 bases are a match to TRBD1. The CDR3 spans 15 residues. Germline V gene data show CDR1 as SGHRS and CDR2 as YFSETQ. Trimming removed 5 bases from V and 2 bases from J; junction bases left unmatched: 8. The CDR3 is CASSYGTGWAYEQYF. In DNA, the CDR3 is TGCGCCAGCAGTTACGGGACAGGGTGGGCCTACGAGCAGTACTTC. Supplemented by reference TRBV5-1 and TRBJ2-7, the full variable domain reads KAGVTQTPRYLIKTRGQQVTLSCSPISGHRSVSWYQQTPGQGLQFLFEYFSETQRNKGNFPGRFSGRQFSNSRSEMNVSTLELGDSALYLCASSYGTGWAYEQYFGPGTRLTVT.

The V gene is TRBV7-6, the J gene TRBJ2-3; 7 bases match TRBD1. The CDR3 sequence is 15 residues long. Trimming cost V 4 bases and J 1 base; bases outside gene matches: 5. Germline V gene sequence: CDR1 SGHVS, CDR2 FNYEAQ. This CDR3 is CASSSRGQGTDTQYF. The CDR3 nucleotides read TGTGCCAGCAGCTCACGAGGACAGGGCACAGATACGCAGTATTTT.

The V call is TRBV7-6, the J call TRBJ2-7; D perhaps matches TRBD2 (5 bases). Looked up from germline, CDR1 is SGHVS and CDR2 is FNYEAQ. Trimming pared 6 bases from V and 0 bases from J, leaving 15 bases between. This CDR3 has 15 amino acids. CDR3 DNA: TGTGCCAGCAGTTTGGACTGGCTAAGCTCCTACGAGCAGTACTTC. As protein: CASSLDWLSSYEQYF.

The chain combines TRBV7-2 with TRBJ2-1; 11 bases agree with TRBD2. This CDR3 is 16 amino acids long. V lost 1 base and J lost 9; bases outside the gene matches: 8. Germline V gene sequence: CDR1 SGHTA, CDR2 FQGNSA. CDR3 nucleotides: TGTGCCAGCAGCTTAGGGCTAGCGGGGGGAATCGGTGAGCAGTTCTTC. This sequence encodes CASSLGLAGGIGEQFF.

The DNA of the CDR3 is TGTGCCAGCAGCTTGGGCCGGACGGTTACTAGCACAGATACGCAGTATTTT. It translates to CASSLGRTVTSTDTQYF. The J gene is TRBJ2-3, the V gene TRBV7-7; no reliable D call. Trimming stripped 3 bases from V and 0 bases from J, with 16 bases between. The length of the CDR3 is 17 residues. Germline CDR1 reads SSHAT; CDR2 reads FNYEAQ (reference sequence).

This sequence joins TRBV25-1 and TRBJ2-7, with no clear D. V dropped 1 base and J dropped 5 bases, with 15 bases sitting between them. The germline CDR1 and CDR2 sequences are MGHDK and SYGVNS. This CDR3 contains 15 residues. The chain's CDR3 is CASSESRVRSHEQYF. CDR3 bases: TGTGCCAGCAGTGAATCACGCGTGAGGTCCCACGAGCAGTACTTC.

This clone has just one count. The chain couples TRBV30 to TRBJ2-7; perhaps TRBD1 as D (6 bases). V lost 0 bases to trimming and J lost 6 bases, with 15 bases between them. This CDR3 contains 14 residues. Per the germline V gene, CDR1 is GTSNPN and CDR2 is SVGIG (reference sequence). The CDR3 protein is CAWSVQAGAGEQYF. In nucleotides, the CDR3 is TGTGCCTGGAGTGTACAGGCAGGGGCGGGCGAGCAGTACTTC.

The rearrangement uses TRBV7-9 and TRBJ2-1; 10 bases map to TRBD1. V shed 8 bases, J shed 9 bases, and the junction held 10 bases outside the gene matches. CDR1 SEHNR and CDR2 FQNEAQ come from the germline V gene (reference sequence). The CDR3 loop spans 14 amino acids. CDR3 DNA: TGTGCCAGCGGCGGACAGGGGGTCATAGGTGAGCAGTTCTTC. This translates into CASGGQGVIGEQFF. The full variable domain, in which reference TRBV7-9 and TRBJ2-1 provide the parts outside the CDR3, is DTGVSQNPRHKITKRGQNVTFRCDPISEHNRLYWYRQTLGQGPEFLTYFQNEAQLEKSRLLSDRFSAERPKGSFSTLEIQRTEQGDSAMYLCASGGQGVIGEQFFGPGTRLTVL.

The chain is built from TRBV5-1 and TRBJ2-7; D might be TRBD1 (6 bases). Germline lookup yields CDR1 SGHRS and CDR2 YFSETQ. Trimming left V 1 base short and J 3 bases short, with 14 bases between. The CDR3 length is 15 residues. CDR3 nucleotides: TGCGCCAGCAGCTTGTGGCAGGGGCTAAGCTACGAGCAGTACTTC. Translated: CASSLWQGLSYEQYF.

This chain links TRBV4-1 with TRBJ2-5, with no clear D. Trimming removed 5 bases at V and 4 bases at J, with 11 bases between. The CDR3 covers 13 residues. Per the germline V gene, CDR1 is MGHRA and CDR2 is YSYEKL. CDR3 nucleotides: TGCGCCAGCAGCTCGGTCCTGGGAGAGACCCAGTACTTC. Amino acids: CASSSVLGETQYF.

J is TRBJ2-7 and V is TRBV7-6; D is possibly TRBD1 (6 bases). CDR3 length: 15 amino acids. Trimming pared 1 base from V and 2 bases from J, leaving 12 bases between. Germline lookup yields CDR1 SGHVS and CDR2 FNYEAQ. CDR3 nucleotide sequence: TGTGCCAGCAGCTTAGATCCTCAGGGGACCTACGAGCAGTACTTC. Translated: CASSLDPQGTYEQYF.

This chain uses TRBV29-1 with TRBJ2-3; D gene uncertain. Germline loops: CDR1 SQVTM, CDR2 ANQGSEA. CDR3 size: 13 residues. V lost 6 bases to trimming and J lost 5 bases, with 15 bases between them. CDR3 sequence (DNA): TGCAGCGTACTGATCACCACCGGAGATACGCAGTATTTT. It codes for CSVLITTGDTQYF.

This chain's CDR3 is CASSARNRDMGAFF. CDR3 bases: TGTGCCAGTAGTGCCCGGAACAGGGATATGGGAGCTTTCTTT. The chain employs TRBV19 and TRBJ1-1, with D possibly matching TRBD1 (6 bases). Germline CDR1 and CDR2: LNHDA and SQIVND (reference sequence). CDR3 length: 14 amino acids. V lost 5 bases and J 10 bases, leaving 20 bases between the germline ends. Based on the CDR3 plus reference TRBV19 and TRBJ1-1, the full variable domain is DGGITQSPKYLFRKEGQNVTLSCEQNLNHDAMYWYRQDPGQGLRLIYYSQIVNDFQKGDIAEGYSVSREKKESFPLTVTSAQKNPTAFYLCASSARNRDMGAFFGQGTRLTVV.

V gene TRBV25-1 combines with J gene TRBJ2-7; no definite D call. The CDR3 extends over 14 amino acids. The V gene lost 0 bases and the J gene lost 2 bases, with 8 bases spanning the gap. CDR1 and CDR2 from the germline V gene are MGHDK and SYGVNS. CDR3: CASSEYGGTYEQYF. The CDR3 DNA reads as TGTGCCAGCAGTGAATATGGCGGTACCTACGAGCAGTACTTC.

The CDR3 nucleotides read TGCGCCAGCAGCCAAGCGGGACAGGGAGTTGATACGCAGTATTTT. Translating it yields CASSQAGQGVDTQYF. The rearrangement uses TRBV4-1 and TRBJ2-3, with TRBD1 identical over 9 bases. After removal of 1 base from V and 6 bases from J, the junction contained 5 bases not matched to a gene. Germline-derived CDR1 and CDR2 are MGHRA and YSYEKL. The CDR3 consists of 15 residues.

The CDR3 DNA reads TGTGCCAGCAGTGATGTGGGGCAGGGATCCTACGAGCAGTACTTC. This codes for CASSDVGQGSYEQYF. The chain employs TRBV2 and TRBJ2-7; weak D call: TRBD1 (5 bases). This CDR3 contains 15 residues. Germline V gene sequence: CDR1 SNHLY, CDR2 FYNNEI. V shed 3 bases and J shed 1 base, with 13 bases lying between them.

This chain uses TRBV5-6 with TRBJ1-5, with D tentatively TRBD1 (6 bases). Trimming pared 4 bases from V and 0 bases from J, leaving 17 bases between. The CDR3 length is 17 residues. Germline V lookup: CDR1 SGHDT, CDR2 YYEEEE. The CDR3 coding sequence is TGTGCCAGCAGCACCACGGACAGAGTTGATAGCAATCAGCCCCAGCATTTT. Translating gives CASSTTDRVDSNQPQHF.

The chain carries TRBV5-1 and TRBJ2-2; D remains unclear. The CDR3 is made up of 13 amino acids. The V gene's germline CDR1 is SGHRS and CDR2 YFSETQ. With 4 bases removed from V and 7 bases from J, the gap between germline ends came to 11 bases. The CDR3 sequence is CASSATHSGELFF. The CDR3 DNA reads TGCGCCAGCAGCGCCACCCATAGCGGGGAGCTGTTTTTT. The full variable domain, completed using reference TRBV5-1 and TRBJ2-2, is KAGVTQTPRYLIKTRGQQVTLSCSPISGHRSVSWYQQTPGQGLQFLFEYFSETQRNKGNFPGRFSGRQFSNSRSEMNVSTLELGDSALYLCASSATHSGELFFGEGSRLTVL.

This clone was recorded only once. The chain links TRBV4-3 to TRBJ1-2, with 10 bases matching TRBD1. Germline CDR1 reads LGHNA; CDR2 reads YSLEER. After removal of 2 bases from V and 4 bases from J, the junction contained 4 bases not matched to a gene. CDR3 size: 15 residues. The CDR3 bases are TGCGCCAGCAGCCAAAGACAGGGGGCGGGCTATGGCTACACCTTC. This codes for CASSQRQGAGYGYTF.

This chain links TRBV5-1 with TRBJ1-2; D call uncertain. This CDR3 has 14 residues. Germline V CDR1 and CDR2: SGHRS, YFSETQ. Trimming shortened V by 0 bases and J by 4 bases, and 10 bases separated the two germline ends. The CDR3 spells CASSLEGGSYGYTF. Here the CDR3 DNA reads TGCGCCAGCAGCTTGGAGGGAGGGAGCTATGGCTACACCTTC.

The rearrangement joins TRBV19 to TRBJ2-7; TRBD1 might be the D (6 bases). Germline V gene data show CDR1 as LNHDA and CDR2 as SQIVND (reference sequence). This CDR3 has 14 residues. Between the trimmed V and J ends, which lost 3 bases and 0 bases, there was a span of 9 bases. The CDR3 reads CASSIAGASYEQYF. CDR3 sequence (DNA): TGTGCCAGTAGTATCGCAGGGGCCTCCTACGAGCAGTACTTC.

The chain employs TRBV9 and TRBJ2-3; 15 bases map to TRBD2. Per germline, CDR1 SGDLS and CDR2 YYNGEE. The CDR3 consists of 18 residues. V lost 4 bases, J lost 4 bases, and 10 bases stayed unmatched. The CDR3: CASSNGLAGGLGADTQYF. The CDR3, as DNA: TGTGCCAGCAGCAACGGACTAGCGGGGGGGCTCGGGGCAGATACGCAGTATTTT.

CDR3 sequence: CASSQGQGSPEAFF. CDR3 DNA: TGCGCCAGCAGCCAAGGGCAGGGGTCCCCTGAAGCTTTCTTT. The genes are TRBV4-3 and TRBJ1-1, with D perhaps TRBD1 (6 bases). The length of the CDR3 is 14 residues. The V end was cut by 1 base, the J end by 6 bases, with 12 bases between. CDR1 and CDR2 (germline): LGHNA, YSLEER.

The CDR3, as DNA: TGTGCCAGCAGCTTCGAGGGAGTGGGAAATCAGCCCCAGCATTTT. It codes for CASSFEGVGNQPQHF. The V and J genes are TRBV7-8 and TRBJ1-5; D call uncertain. V was clipped by 3 bases and J by 4 bases, with 13 bases between them. The CDR3 totals 15 residues. Germline V CDR1 and CDR2: SGHVS, FQNEAQ.